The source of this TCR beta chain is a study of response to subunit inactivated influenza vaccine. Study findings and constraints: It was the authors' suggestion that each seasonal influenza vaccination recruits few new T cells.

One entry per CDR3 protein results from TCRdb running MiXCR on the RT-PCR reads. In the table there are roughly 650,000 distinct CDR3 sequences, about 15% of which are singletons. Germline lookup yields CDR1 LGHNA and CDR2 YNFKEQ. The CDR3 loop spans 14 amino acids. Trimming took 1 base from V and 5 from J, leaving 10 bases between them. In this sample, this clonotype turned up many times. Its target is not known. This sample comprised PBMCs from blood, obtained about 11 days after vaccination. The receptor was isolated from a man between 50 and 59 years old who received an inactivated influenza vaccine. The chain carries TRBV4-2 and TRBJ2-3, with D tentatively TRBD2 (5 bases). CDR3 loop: CASSQVRGRDTQYF. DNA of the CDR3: TGTGCCAGCAGCCAAGTGAGAGGGAGAGATACGCAGTATTTT.